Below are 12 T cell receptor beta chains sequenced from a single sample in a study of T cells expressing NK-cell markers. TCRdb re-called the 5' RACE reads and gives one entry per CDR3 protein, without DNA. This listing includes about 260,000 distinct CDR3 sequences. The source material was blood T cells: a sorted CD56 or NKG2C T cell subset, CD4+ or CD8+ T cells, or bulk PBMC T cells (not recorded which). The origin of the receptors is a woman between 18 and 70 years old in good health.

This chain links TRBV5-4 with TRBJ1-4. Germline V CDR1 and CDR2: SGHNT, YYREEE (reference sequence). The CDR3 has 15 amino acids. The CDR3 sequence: CASSFREVGGEKLFF.

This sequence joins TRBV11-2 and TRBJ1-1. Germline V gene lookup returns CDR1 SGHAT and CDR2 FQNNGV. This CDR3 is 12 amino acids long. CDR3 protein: CASSLTHSEAFF. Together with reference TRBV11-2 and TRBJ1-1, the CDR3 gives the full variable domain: EAGVAQSPRYKIIEKRQSVAFWCNPISGHATLYWYQQILGQGPKLLIQFQNNGVVDDSQLPKDRFSAERLKGVDSTLKIQPAKLEDSAVYLCASSLTHSEAFFGQGTRLTVV.

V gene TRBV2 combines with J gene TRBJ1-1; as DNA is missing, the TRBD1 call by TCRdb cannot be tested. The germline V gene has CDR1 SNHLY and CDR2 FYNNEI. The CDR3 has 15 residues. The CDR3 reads CASSEGAGTNTEAFF. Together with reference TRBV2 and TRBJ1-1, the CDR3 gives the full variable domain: EPEVTQTPSHQVTQMGQEVILRCVPISNHLYFYWYRQILGQKVEFLVSFYNNEISEKSEIFDDQFSVERPDGSNFTLKIRSTKLEDSAMYFCASSEGAGTNTEAFFGQGTRLTVV.

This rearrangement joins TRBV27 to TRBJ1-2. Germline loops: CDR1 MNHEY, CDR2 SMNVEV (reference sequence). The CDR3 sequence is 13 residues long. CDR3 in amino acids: CASSQATDYGYTF.

This chain's CDR3 is CATSRDGGQTTEAFF. The rearrangement uses TRBV15 and TRBJ1-1; TCRdb proposes TRBD1, but this gene call is untestable without DNA. This CDR3 comprises 15 residues. Germline CDR1 is LNHNV and CDR2 is YYDKDF (reference sequence).

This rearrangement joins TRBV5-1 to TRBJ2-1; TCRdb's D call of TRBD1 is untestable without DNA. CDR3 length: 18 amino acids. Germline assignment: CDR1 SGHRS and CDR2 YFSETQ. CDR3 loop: CASSPRGGPKSSYNEQFF.

CDR3 in amino acids: CASSPPGTKNYEQYF. The chain couples TRBV18 to TRBJ2-7; TCRdb's assignment of TRBD1 cannot be checked, as there is no DNA. The CDR3 sequence is 15 residues long. Germline CDR1 reads KGHSH; CDR2 reads LQKENI.

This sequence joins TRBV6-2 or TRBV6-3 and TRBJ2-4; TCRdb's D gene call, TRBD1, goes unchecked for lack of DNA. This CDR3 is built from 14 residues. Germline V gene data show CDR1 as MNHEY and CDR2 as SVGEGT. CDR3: CASSLGGPINIQYF.

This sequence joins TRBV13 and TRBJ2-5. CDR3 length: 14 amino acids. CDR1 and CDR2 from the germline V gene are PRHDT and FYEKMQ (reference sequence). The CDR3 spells CASSPRLNQETQYF.

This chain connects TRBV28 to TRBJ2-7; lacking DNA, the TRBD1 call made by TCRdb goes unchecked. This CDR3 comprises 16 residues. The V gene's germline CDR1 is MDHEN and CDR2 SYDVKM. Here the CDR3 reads CASRPSLGTGTYEQYF.

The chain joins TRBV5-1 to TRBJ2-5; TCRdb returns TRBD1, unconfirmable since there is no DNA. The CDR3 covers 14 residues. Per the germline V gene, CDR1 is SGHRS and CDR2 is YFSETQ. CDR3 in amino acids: CASSLEGQQETQYF. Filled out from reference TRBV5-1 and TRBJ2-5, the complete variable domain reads KAGVTQTPRYLIKTRGQQVTLSCSPISGHRSVSWYQQTPGQGLQFLFEYFSETQRNKGNFPGRFSGRQFSNSRSEMNVSTLELGDSALYLCASSLEGQQETQYFGPGTRLLVL.

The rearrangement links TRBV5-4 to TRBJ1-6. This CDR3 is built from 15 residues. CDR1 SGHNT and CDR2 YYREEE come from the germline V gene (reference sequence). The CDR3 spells CASSFDVSYNSPLHF.